The present entry profiles one TCR beta chain with its context. In the authors' workflow: The assay estimated nucleated cells by amplifying reference gene primers. The repertoire was sequenced with immunoSEQ multiplex PCR; TCRdb's copy has only in-frame clones and lacks some. V and J calls and clone size come straight from that table; D and trimming were deduced from the DNA. The repertoire holds about 280,000 clones, over 85% seen once, with about 2% in the top ten. The age range of participants was about 18 to 90 years, with residence in more than 20 US areas. The data belong to a study of blood T cell repertoires in COVID-19. Across the whole study: Material from acute and convalescent COVID-19 was sourced from the United States, Italy and Spain. T cells, B-cell-depleted T cells, or PBMCs supplied cDNA or gDNA.

The J segment lost 1 base and the V segment lost 5 bases, leaving 3 bases of the junction unmatched. Germline CDR1 reads MNHEY; CDR2 reads SVGAGI. The CDR3 is 15 residues long. This sequence originates from a woman aged 55-70 years who had recovered from COVID-19. V is TRBV6-5 and J is TRBJ2-5, with TRBD2 matching over 11 bases. The sequenced sample consisted of PBMCs or T cells enriched from blood (not recorded which). CDR3 DNA sequence: TGTGCCAGCAGTACTGGACTAGCGGGCCAAGAGACCCAGTACTTC. Amino acid sequence: CASSTGLAGQETQYF.